Following are 27 T cell receptor beta chains from one sample sequenced in a study of blood T cell repertoires in COVID-19. Assay used: immunoSEQ multiplex PCR; TCRdb lists only in-frame clones, some missing. The table shows about 370,000 clones, with over 75% occurring only once. The specimen sequenced was peripheral blood. The source is a woman in her 30s with COVID-19, enrolled during active disease.

J is TRBJ2-5 and V is TRBV6-5; no clear D gene. This CDR3 has 13 amino acids. Trimming cost V 2 bases and J 5 bases, with 9 bases left between them. From germline, CDR1 is MNHEY and CDR2 SVGAGI. The CDR3: CASSYKPGETQYF. The CDR3 nucleotides are TGTGCCAGCAGTTACAAACCGGGTGAGACCCAGTACTTC.

The V gene is TRBV6-5, the J gene TRBJ2-7; 9 bases are shared with TRBD1. CDR3 size: 12 residues. Germline V CDR1 and CDR2: MNHEY, SVGAGI. V lost 9 bases and J lost 5; bases outside the gene matches: 5. CDR3 bases: TGTGCCAGTGGACAGGGGACCAACGAGCAGTACTTC. It yields the protein CASGQGTNEQYF.

This rearrangement joins TRBV5-1 to TRBJ2-7, with TRBD1 identical over 9 bases. V lost 1 base, J lost 3 bases, and 14 bases stayed unmatched. The CDR3 covers 18 residues. CDR1 and CDR2 from the germline V gene are SGHRS and YFSETQ. The CDR3, as DNA: TGCGCCAGCAGCTTGTTAGGGACAGGGTCTTTCCCCCGCTACGAGCAGTACTTC. Protein product: CASSLLGTGSFPRYEQYF.

J is TRBJ1-5 and V is TRBV7-2; D may be TRBD1 (5 bases). Trimming left V 3 bases short and J 4 bases short, with 13 bases between. Germline loops: CDR1 SGHTA, CDR2 FQGNSA. The CDR3 consists of 15 residues. CDR3 sequence reads: CASSFSSSGNQPQHF. The CDR3 DNA is TGTGCCAGCAGCTTCAGTTCGTCAGGGAATCAGCCCCAGCATTTT.

This chain links TRBV9 with TRBJ1-2; 7 bases agree with TRBD1. This CDR3 comprises 15 residues. In germline, CDR1 is SGDLS, CDR2 YYNGEE. V lost 4 bases to trimming and J lost 6 bases; unmatched junction nucleotides: 12. The CDR3, as DNA: TGTGCCAGCAGCTTGAAAGGGGGCCATCCGGATGGCTACACCTTC. This codes for CASSLKGGHPDGYTF.

The rearrangement links TRBV18 to TRBJ1-1; 12 bases fit TRBD1. The CDR3 loop spans 15 amino acids. J lost 3 bases, V lost 8 bases, and 7 bases had no gene match. Germline V lookup: CDR1 KGHSH, CDR2 LQKENI. CDR3 bases: TGTGCCAGCACCGGGACAGGGGGCGCTTACACTGAAGCTTTCTTT. This translates into CASTGTGGAYTEAFF.

This chain uses TRBV11-2 with TRBJ2-1; TRBD2 aligns across 11 bases. Per the germline V gene, CDR1 is SGHAT and CDR2 is FQNNGV. The CDR3 covers 15 residues. J lost 11 bases, V lost 5 bases, and 11 bases had no gene match. The CDR3 reads CASSLPGSGRAKQFF. The CDR3 DNA is TGTGCCAGCAGCCTTCCGGGTAGCGGGAGGGCCAAGCAGTTCTTC.

This clone was detected once. J is TRBJ1-3 and V is TRBV2, with D hard to call. The CDR3 runs to 13 residues. Looked up from germline, CDR1 is SNHLY and CDR2 is FYNNEI. V was clipped by 8 bases and J by 2 bases, with 10 bases between them. The CDR3 spells CASSRFPGNTIYF. In DNA, the CDR3 is TGTGCCAGCTCCAGGTTCCCTGGAAACACCATATATTTT.

The gene calls are TRBV6-5 and TRBJ2-1, with 10 bases lining up with TRBD2. Germline lookup yields CDR1 MNHEY and CDR2 SVGAGI. The CDR3 sequence is 15 residues long. V lost 6 bases, J lost 3 bases, and 5 bases stayed unmatched. CDR3 DNA: TGTGCCAGCAGGTCCGGGACTAGCGTCTACAATGAGCAGTTCTTC. Its protein product is CASRSGTSVYNEQFF.

The chain is built from TRBV6-4 and TRBJ2-3; a weak D match, TRBD2 (5 bases). Trimming stripped 0 bases from V and 10 bases from J, with 5 bases between. Looked up from germline, CDR1 is MRHNA and CDR2 is SNTAGT. The CDR3 covers 11 residues. CDR3 protein: CASSDSRAQYF. The CDR3 DNA reads TGTGCCAGCAGTGACTCGAGGGCGCAGTATTTT.

V usage is TRBV28 and J usage is TRBJ2-3, with a possible D match to TRBD2 (6 bases). Per the germline V gene, CDR1 is MDHEN and CDR2 is SYDVKM. Trimming cost V 7 bases and J 2 bases, with 13 bases left between them. The CDR3 totals 14 residues. The CDR3 sequence: CASKSEGDTDTQYF. In nucleotides, the CDR3 is TGTGCCAGCAAGTCGGAGGGAGACACAGATACGCAGTATTTT.

This clone has just a few counts. V and J are TRBV4-1 and TRBJ1-1; D is undetermined. The CDR3 is made up of 14 amino acids. V lost 0 bases and J lost 6, with 11 bases in between. Germline V gives CDR1 MGHRA, CDR2 YSYEKL. CDR3: CASSQESLRPEAFF. CDR3 sequence (DNA): TGCGCCAGCAGCCAAGAATCCCTACGCCCTGAAGCTTTCTTT.

This sequence joins TRBV19 and TRBJ2-5, with 13 nucleotides matching TRBD2. The CDR3 runs 16 residues. Germline assignment: CDR1 LNHDA and CDR2 SQIVND (reference sequence). V lost 5 bases to trimming and J lost 5 bases; unmatched junction nucleotides: 8. In DNA, the CDR3 is TGTGCCAGTAGTCGACGAGTACTAGCGGGAGGGGAGACCCAGTACTTC. It specifies CASSRRVLAGGETQYF. Full variable domain (outside the CDR3, taken from reference TRBV19 and TRBJ2-5): DGGITQSPKYLFRKEGQNVTLSCEQNLNHDAMYWYRQDPGQGLRLIYYSQIVNDFQKGDIAEGYSVSREKKESFPLTVTSAQKNPTAFYLCASSRRVLAGGETQYFGPGTRLLVL.

This clone has at least ten counts. The genes are TRBV19 and TRBJ1-4; D is perhaps TRBD1 (6 bases). The germline gives CDR1 LNHDA, CDR2 SQIVND (reference sequence). Trimming left V 2 bases short and J 7 bases short, with 11 bases between. The CDR3 has 14 residues. The CDR3 DNA reads TGTGCCAGTAGTATACAGGGACAAGGTGAAAAACTGTTTTTT. This encodes CASSIQGQGEKLFF.

The V and J genes are TRBV2 and TRBJ2-7; D is undetermined. V was pared by 1 base and J by 4 bases, with 11 bases between. Germline-derived CDR1 and CDR2 are SNHLY and FYNNEI. This CDR3 region has 14 residues. CDR3 sequence reads: CASSEDGQMYEQYF. CDR3 nucleotide sequence: TGTGCCAGCAGTGAAGATGGGCAGATGTACGAGCAGTACTTC.

The sample holds one count of this clone. The chain combines TRBV28 with TRBJ1-2; possible D gene TRBD1, 6 bases. The CDR3 spans 15 residues. V lost 3 bases to trimming and J lost 4 bases, with 15 bases between them. From germline, CDR1 is MDHEN and CDR2 SYDVKM. The chain's CDR3 is CASSFINRVGYGYTF. The DNA of the CDR3 is TGTGCCAGCAGTTTCATCAACAGGGTCGGCTATGGCTACACCTTC.

This clone was recorded a few times. The chain employs TRBV11-3 and TRBJ2-3; D ambiguous. This CDR3 is built from 12 residues. With 5 bases removed from V and 6 bases from J, the gap between germline ends came to 9 bases. CDR1 is SGHNT, CDR2 YENEEA, per germline. The CDR3 DNA reads as TGTGCCAGCAGCCGGAGAAGGGATACGCAGTATTTT. This codes for CASSRRRDTQYF.

The CDR3 spells CASRRDSYNSPLHF. The DNA for the CDR3 is TGTGCCAGCAGGCGGGACAGTTATAATTCACCCCTCCACTTT. V gene TRBV7-6 combines with J gene TRBJ1-6, with 7 bases that match TRBD1. CDR1 is SGHVS and CDR2 is FNYEAQ in the germline V gene. J was trimmed by 4 bases and V by 6 bases; bases with no gene match: 3. CDR3 length: 14 residues.

This chain joins TRBV11-3 and TRBJ2-5; 8 bases align to TRBD1. The CDR3 spans 15 residues. The V segment lost 5 bases and the J segment 4 bases; nucleotides outside the gene matches: 9. Germline V CDR1 and CDR2: SGHNT, YENEEA. CDR3 nucleotide sequence: TGTGCCAGCAGCCACGGACAGGGTGAAGGAGAGACCCAGTACTTC. This translates into CASSHGQGEGETQYF.

The J gene is TRBJ2-4, the V gene TRBV6-5, with D perhaps TRBD2 (5 bases). Trimming pared 10 bases from V and 5 bases from J, leaving 15 bases between. The CDR3 is made up of 13 amino acids. CDR1 is MNHEY, CDR2 SVGAGI, per germline. CDR3 nucleotides: TGTGCCACCCTAGGGCCGCGGGAAAACATTCAGTACTTC. It translates to CATLGPRENIQYF.

This clone came up once. The chain combines TRBV6-5 with TRBJ2-3; 7 nucleotides match TRBD2. Germline lookup yields CDR1 MNHEY and CDR2 SVGAGI. V lost 6 bases to trimming and J lost 2 bases; unmatched junction nucleotides: 8. The CDR3 extends over 15 amino acids. CDR3 residues: CASRPPGTNTDTQYF. CDR3 bases: TGTGCCAGCAGGCCCCCCGGGACTAACACAGATACGCAGTATTTT.

The CDR3 DNA reads TGCGCCAGCAGCCAAGATTATAGCGGGAGCGGAATTGAGCAGTTCTTC. Its translation: CASSQDYSGSGIEQFF. V gene TRBV4-1 combines with J gene TRBJ2-1, with 9 bases that match TRBD2. V lost 0 bases, J lost 9 bases, and 9 bases stayed unmatched. The CDR3 contains 16 residues. CDR1 is MGHRA and CDR2 is YSYEKL in the germline V gene.

The genes are TRBV25-1 and TRBJ2-7, with 9 bases aligning to TRBD1. Germline trimming cut 2 bases from V and 3 bases from J; bases unmatched to any gene: 8. CDR1 and CDR2 (germline): MGHDK, SYGVNS. CDR3 size: 16 residues. CDR3 region: CASSERQGDWYYEQYF. The CDR3 nucleotides are TGTGCCAGCAGTGAAAGACAGGGGGACTGGTACTACGAGCAGTACTTC.

This CDR3 is CASSESWTAYSMETQYF. DNA of the CDR3: TGTGCCAGCAGTGAAAGTTGGACAGCATACTCCATGGAGACCCAGTACTTC. This sequence joins TRBV6-1 and TRBJ2-5; possible D gene TRBD1, 6 bases. Germline V gene sequence: CDR1 MNHNS, CDR2 SASEGT. The CDR3 loop spans 17 amino acids. The V and J ends lost 2 bases and 5 bases respectively, with 21 bases between them.

The chain links TRBV9 to TRBJ2-1, with TRBD2 matching 11 bases. Per the germline V gene, CDR1 is SGDLS and CDR2 is YYNGEE. The CDR3 sequence is 14 residues long. V lost 4 bases to trimming and J lost 12 bases; unmatched junction nucleotides: 9. The DNA of the CDR3 is TGTGCCAGCAGCCCGCAACTAGCGGGAGATGTGCAGTTCTTC. As protein: CASSPQLAGDVQFF.

V usage is TRBV7-2 and J usage is TRBJ1-2; no reliable D call. This CDR3 has 14 amino acids. Trimming stripped 4 bases from V and 3 bases from J, with 12 bases between. Per germline, CDR1 SGHTA and CDR2 FQGNSA. CDR3 in DNA: TGTGCCAGCAGCTCAGTTATCCGGGACTATGGCTACACCTTC. Translating it yields CASSSVIRDYGYTF.

Only one count was recorded for this clone. The same CDR3 also results from other DNA sequences found in this sample. The V and J genes are TRBV4-1 and TRBJ1-1, with TRBD1 identical over 8 bases. Germline CDR1 is MGHRA and CDR2 is YSYEKL. The CDR3 spans 14 residues. V trimming: 4 bases; J trimming: 2 bases; junction bases outside the gene matches: 3. In DNA, the CDR3 is TGCGCCAGCAGCCTAGGACAGGGAAACACTGAAGCTTTCTTT. This encodes CASSLGQGNTEAFF.